This record looks at one TCR beta chain sequence and its context. This record belongs to a study of blood T cell repertoires in COVID-19. Overall study: Some COVID-19 samples were acute and others convalescent; all came from the United States, Italy and Spain.

Germline V lookup: CDR1 SQVTM, CDR2 ANQGSEA. J gave up 6 bases and V 6 bases, and 6 bases lay outside the gene matches. This CDR3 is 13 amino acids long. Using immunoSEQ multiplex PCR, the repertoire was profiled, and TCRdb retains in-frame clones only, with some absent. The data show tens of thousands of clones, roughly 87% seen once. The specimen sequenced was peripheral blood. The chain employs TRBV29-1 and TRBJ1-5; 9 bases agree with TRBD1. The receptor was isolated from a man in his fifties or sixties with active COVID-19. The CDR3 coding sequence is TGCAGCGTCGCCAGGGACAGGGCTCAGCCCCAGCATTTT. This gives the protein CSVARDRAQPQHF.